Here is one T cell receptor beta chain with its context. This entry belongs to a study of blood T cell repertoires in COVID-19. Some clones are missing from TCRdb's copy, which holds only in-frame ones; the method was immunoSEQ multiplex PCR. The sample yields about 120,000 clones, about 83% seen once. V gave up 3 bases and J gave up 8 bases; unmatched junction bases: 5. Germline-derived CDR1 and CDR2 are ENHRY and SYGVKD. The CDR3 spans 14 residues. The chain links TRBV10-3 to TRBJ2-1; 9 bases match TRBD2. The TCR was taken from a woman aged 45-60 years with acute or convalescent COVID-19. The sample consisted of peripheral blood. This CDR3 is CAISDGSGSDEQFF. DNA of the CDR3: TGTGCCATCAGTGATGGTAGCGGGAGTGATGAGCAGTTCTTC.